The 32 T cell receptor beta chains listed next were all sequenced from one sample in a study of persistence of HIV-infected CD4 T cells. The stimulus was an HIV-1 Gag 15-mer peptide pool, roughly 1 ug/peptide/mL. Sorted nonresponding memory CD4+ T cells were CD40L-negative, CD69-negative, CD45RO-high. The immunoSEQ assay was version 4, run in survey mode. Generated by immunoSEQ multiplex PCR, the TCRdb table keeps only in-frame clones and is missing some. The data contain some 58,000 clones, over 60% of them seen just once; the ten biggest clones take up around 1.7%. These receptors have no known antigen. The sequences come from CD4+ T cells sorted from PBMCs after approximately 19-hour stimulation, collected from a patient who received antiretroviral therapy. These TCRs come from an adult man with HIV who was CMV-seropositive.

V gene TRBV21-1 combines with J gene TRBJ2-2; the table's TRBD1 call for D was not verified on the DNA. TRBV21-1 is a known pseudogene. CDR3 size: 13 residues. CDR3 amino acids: CASMGRHTGELFF. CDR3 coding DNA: TGTGCCAGCATGGGCAGGCACACCGGGGAGCTGTTTTTT.

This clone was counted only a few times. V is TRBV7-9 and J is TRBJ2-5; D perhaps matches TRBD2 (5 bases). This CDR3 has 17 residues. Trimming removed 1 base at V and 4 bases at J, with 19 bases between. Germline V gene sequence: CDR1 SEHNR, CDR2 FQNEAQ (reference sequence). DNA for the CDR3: TGTGCCAGCAGCTTAGGCCTAGCAGGATCGGTAGTAGAGACCCAGTACTTC. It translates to CASSLGLAGSVVETQYF.

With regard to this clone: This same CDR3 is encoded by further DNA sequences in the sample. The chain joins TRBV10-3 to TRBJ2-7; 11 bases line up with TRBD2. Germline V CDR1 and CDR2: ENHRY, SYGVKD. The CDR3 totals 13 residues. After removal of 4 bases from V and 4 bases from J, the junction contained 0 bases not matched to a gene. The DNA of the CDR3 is TGTGCCATCAGTGGGACTAGCGGGTACGAGCAGTACTTC. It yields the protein CAISGTSGYEQYF.

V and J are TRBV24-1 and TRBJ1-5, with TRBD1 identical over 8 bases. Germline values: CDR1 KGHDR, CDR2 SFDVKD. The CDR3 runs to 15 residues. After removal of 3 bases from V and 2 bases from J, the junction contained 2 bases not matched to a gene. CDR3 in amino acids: CATSDAGQGNQPQHF. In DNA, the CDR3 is TGTGCCACCAGTGATGCGGGACAGGGCAATCAGCCCCAGCATTTT.

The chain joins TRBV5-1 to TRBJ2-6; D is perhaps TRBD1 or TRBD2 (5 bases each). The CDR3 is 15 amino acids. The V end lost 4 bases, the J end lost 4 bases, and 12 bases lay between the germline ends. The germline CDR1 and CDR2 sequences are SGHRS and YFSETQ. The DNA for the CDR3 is TGCGCCAGCAGCCCCGGGACCGGAGGGGCCAACGTCCTGACTTTC. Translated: CASSPGTGGANVLTF. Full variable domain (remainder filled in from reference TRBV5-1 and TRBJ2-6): KAGVTQTPRYLIKTRGQQVTLSCSPISGHRSVSWYQQTPGQGLQFLFEYFSETQRNKGNFPGRFSGRQFSNSRSEMNVSTLELGDSALYLCASSPGTGGANVLTFGAGSRLTVL.

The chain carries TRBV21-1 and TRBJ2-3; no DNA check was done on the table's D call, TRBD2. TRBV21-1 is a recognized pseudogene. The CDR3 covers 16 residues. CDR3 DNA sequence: TGTGCCAGCAGCAAAGGCGGGGGCTCTAGCACAGATACGCAGTATTTT. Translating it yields CASSKGGGSSTDTQYF.

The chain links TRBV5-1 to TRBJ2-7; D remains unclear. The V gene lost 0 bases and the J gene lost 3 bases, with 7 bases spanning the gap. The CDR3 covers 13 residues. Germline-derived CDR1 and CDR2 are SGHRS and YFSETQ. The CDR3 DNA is TGCGCCAGCAGCTTGGGTAGTCTCTACGAGCAGTACTTC. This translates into CASSLGSLYEQYF.

CDR3 DNA: TGTGCCAGCAGCTTATTTGTAACGGGGTTGGGCCTTCATGGCTACACCTTC. Translated: CASSLFVTGLGLHGYTF. The rearrangement joins TRBV5-4 to TRBJ1-2; D remains ambiguous. Trimming took off 2 bases at V and 6 bases at J, with 23 bases between the two ends. This CDR3 comprises 17 residues. Germline V lookup: CDR1 SGHNT, CDR2 YYREEE (reference sequence).

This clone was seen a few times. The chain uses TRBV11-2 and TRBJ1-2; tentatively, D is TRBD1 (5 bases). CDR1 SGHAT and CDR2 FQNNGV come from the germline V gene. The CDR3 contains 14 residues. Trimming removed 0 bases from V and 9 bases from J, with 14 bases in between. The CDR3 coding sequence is TGTGCCAGCAGCTTAGATAGGCAGGGCAGGAGCTACACCTTC. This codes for CASSLDRQGRSYTF.

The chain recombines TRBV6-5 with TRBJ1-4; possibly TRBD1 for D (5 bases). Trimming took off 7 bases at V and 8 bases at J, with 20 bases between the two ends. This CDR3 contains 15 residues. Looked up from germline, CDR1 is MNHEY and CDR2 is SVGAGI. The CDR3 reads CASKPRVGVGEKLFF. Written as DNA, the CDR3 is TGTGCCAGCAAACCTCGGGTAGGGGTTGGGGAAAAACTGTTTTTT.

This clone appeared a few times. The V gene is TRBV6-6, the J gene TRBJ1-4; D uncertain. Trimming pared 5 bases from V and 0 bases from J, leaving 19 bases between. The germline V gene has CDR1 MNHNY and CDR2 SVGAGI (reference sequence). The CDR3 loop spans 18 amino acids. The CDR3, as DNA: TGTGCCAGCAGTCCAGGCCGGGGTAGAAGGGCAACTAATGAAAAACTGTTTTTT. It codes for CASSPGRGRRATNEKLFF.

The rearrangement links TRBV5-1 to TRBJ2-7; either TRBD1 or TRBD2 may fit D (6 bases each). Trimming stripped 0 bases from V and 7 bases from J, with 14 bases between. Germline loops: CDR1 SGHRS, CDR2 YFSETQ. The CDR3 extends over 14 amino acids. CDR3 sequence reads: CASSLESGAGEQYF. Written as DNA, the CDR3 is TGCGCCAGCAGCTTGGAATCGGGGGCAGGGGAGCAGTACTTC.

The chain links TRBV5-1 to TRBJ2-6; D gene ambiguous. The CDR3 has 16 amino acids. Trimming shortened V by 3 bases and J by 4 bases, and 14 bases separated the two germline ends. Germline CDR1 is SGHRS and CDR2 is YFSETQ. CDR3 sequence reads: CASSSQPSVGANVLTF. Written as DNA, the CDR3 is TGCGCCAGCAGCTCTCAGCCTTCGGTGGGGGCCAACGTCCTGACTTTC.

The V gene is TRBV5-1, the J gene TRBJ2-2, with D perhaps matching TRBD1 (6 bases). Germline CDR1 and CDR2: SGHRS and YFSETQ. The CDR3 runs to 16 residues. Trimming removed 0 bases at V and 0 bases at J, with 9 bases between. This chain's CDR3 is CASSLEDSTNTGELFF. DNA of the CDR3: TGCGCCAGCAGCTTGGAGGACAGCACGAACACCGGGGAGCTGTTTTTT.

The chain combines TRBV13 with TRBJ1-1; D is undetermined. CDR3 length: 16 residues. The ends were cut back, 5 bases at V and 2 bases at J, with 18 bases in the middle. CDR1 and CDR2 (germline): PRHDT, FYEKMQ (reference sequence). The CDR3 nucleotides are TGTGCCAGCAGCCTGCGGACGTTTGGGCAAAACACTGAAGCTTTCTTT. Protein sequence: CASSLRTFGQNTEAFF. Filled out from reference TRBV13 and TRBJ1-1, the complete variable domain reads AAGVIQSPRHLIKEKRETATLKCYPIPRHDTVYWYQQGPGQDPQFLISFYEKMQSDKGSIPDRFSAQQFSDYHSELNMSSLELGDSALYFCASSLRTFGQNTEAFFGQGTRLTVV.

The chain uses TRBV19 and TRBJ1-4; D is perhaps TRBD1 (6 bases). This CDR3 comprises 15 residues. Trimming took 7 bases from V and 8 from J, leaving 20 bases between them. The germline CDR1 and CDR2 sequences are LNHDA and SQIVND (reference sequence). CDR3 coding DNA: TGTGCCAGTACCTACAGGGTGAGGGAAGGAGAAAAACTGTTTTTT. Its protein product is CASTYRVREGEKLFF.

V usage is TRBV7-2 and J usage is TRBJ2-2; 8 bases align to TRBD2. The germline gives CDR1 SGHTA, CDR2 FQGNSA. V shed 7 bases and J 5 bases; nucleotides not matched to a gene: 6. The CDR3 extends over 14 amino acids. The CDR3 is CASTSGGRTGELFF. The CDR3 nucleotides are TGTGCCAGCACCTCGGGGGGGAGAACCGGGGAGCTGTTTTTT.

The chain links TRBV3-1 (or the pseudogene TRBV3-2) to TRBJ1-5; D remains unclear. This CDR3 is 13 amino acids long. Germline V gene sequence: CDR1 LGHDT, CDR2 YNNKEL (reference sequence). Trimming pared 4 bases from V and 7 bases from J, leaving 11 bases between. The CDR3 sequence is CASSLTLRQPQHF. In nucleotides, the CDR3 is TGTGCCAGCAGCCTTACCCTCAGGCAGCCCCAGCATTTT.

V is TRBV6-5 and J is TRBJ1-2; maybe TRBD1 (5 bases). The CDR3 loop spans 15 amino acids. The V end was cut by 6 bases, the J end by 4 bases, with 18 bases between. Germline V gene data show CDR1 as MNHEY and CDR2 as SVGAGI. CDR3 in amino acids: CASSPGGVSLYGYTF. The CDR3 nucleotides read TGTGCCAGCAGCCCCGGGGGGGTTTCCCTCTATGGCTACACCTTC.

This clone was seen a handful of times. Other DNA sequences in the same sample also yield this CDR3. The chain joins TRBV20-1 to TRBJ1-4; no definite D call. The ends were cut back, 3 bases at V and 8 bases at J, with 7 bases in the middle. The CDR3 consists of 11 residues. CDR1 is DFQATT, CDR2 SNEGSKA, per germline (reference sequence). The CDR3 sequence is CSARAQEKLFF. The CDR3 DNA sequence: TGCAGTGCTAGGGCTCAAGAAAAACTGTTTTTT.

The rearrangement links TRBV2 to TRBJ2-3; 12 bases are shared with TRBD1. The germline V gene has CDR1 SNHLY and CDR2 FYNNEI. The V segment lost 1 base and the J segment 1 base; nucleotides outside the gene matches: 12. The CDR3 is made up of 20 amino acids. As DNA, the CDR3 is TGTGCCAGCAGTGAAGAACCACCGTCCGGGACAGGGGGCCGCACAGATACGCAGTATTTT. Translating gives CASSEEPPSGTGGRTDTQYF.

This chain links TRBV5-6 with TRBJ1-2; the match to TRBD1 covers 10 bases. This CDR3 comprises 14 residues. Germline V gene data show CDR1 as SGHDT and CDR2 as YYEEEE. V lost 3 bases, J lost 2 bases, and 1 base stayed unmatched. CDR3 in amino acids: CASSWGQGNYGYTF. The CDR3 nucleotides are TGTGCCAGCAGCTGGGGACAGGGGAACTATGGCTACACCTTC.

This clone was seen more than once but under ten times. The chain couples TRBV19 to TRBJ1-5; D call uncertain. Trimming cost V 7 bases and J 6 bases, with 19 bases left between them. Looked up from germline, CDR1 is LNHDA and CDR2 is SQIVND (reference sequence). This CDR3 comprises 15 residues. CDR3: CASNPMGGMGQPQHF. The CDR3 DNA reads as TGTGCCAGTAATCCAATGGGAGGGATGGGTCAGCCCCAGCATTTT.

The DNA for the CDR3 is TGTGCCAGCTATCAGGGGGGGTCCGGAAACACCATATATTTT. It yields the protein CASYQGGSGNTIYF. The chain links TRBV2 to TRBJ1-3; 7 bases are shared with TRBD1. This CDR3 spans 14 amino acids. V gave up 8 bases and J gave up 4 bases; unmatched junction bases: 8. Germline CDR1 is SNHLY and CDR2 is FYNNEI.

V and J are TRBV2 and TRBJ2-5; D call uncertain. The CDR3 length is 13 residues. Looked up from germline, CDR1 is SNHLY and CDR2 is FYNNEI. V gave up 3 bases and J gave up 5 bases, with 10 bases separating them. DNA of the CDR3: TGTGCCAGCAGTGACCTGGGCTGGGAGACCCAGTACTTC. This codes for CASSDLGWETQYF.

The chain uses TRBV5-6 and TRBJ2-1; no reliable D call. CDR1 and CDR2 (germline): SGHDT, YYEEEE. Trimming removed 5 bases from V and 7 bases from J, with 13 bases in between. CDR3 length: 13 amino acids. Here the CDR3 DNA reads TGTGCCAGCAGGCATTCTGGGGTGAATGAGCAGTTCTTC. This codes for CASRHSGVNEQFF.

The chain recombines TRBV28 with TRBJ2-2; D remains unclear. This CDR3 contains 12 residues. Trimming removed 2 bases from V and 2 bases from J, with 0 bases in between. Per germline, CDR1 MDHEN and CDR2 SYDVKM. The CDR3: CASSLNTGELFF. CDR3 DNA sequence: TGTGCCAGCAGTTTAAACACCGGGGAGCTGTTTTTT.

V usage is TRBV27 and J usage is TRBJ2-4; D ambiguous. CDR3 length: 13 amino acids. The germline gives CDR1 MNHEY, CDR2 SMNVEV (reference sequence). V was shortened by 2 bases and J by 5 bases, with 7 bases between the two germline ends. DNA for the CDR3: TGTGCCAGCAGTTTAAAAGGCCAAAACATTCAGTACTTC. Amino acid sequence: CASSLKGQNIQYF.

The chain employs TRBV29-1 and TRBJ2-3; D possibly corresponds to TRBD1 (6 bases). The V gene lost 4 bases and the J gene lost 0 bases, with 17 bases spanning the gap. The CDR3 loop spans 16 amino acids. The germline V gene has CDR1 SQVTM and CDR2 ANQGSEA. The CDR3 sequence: CSVATGYGTSTDTQYF. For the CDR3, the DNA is TGCAGCGTTGCGACAGGTTATGGGACGAGCACAGATACGCAGTATTTT.

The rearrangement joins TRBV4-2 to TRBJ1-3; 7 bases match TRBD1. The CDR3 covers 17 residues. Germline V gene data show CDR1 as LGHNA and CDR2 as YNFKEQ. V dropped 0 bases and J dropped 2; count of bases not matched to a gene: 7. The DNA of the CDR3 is TGTGCCAGCAGCCAAGATCCTGCCAGGGGGACTGGAAACACCATATATTTT. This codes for CASSQDPARGTGNTIYF.

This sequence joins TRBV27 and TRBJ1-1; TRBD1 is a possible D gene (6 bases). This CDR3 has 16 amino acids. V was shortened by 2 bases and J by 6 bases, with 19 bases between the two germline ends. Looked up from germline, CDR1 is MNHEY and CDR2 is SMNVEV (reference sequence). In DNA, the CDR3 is TGTGCCAGCAGTTTAAGGGGGTCTGGGGTAATGGCTGAAGCTTTCTTT. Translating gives CASSLRGSGVMAEAFF.

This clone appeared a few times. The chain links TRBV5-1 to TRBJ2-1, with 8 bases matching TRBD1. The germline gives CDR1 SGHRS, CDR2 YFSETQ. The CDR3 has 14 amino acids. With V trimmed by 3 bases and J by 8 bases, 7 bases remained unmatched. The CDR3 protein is CASSYDRGGDEQFF. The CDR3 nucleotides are TGCGCCAGCAGCTACGACAGGGGCGGGGATGAGCAGTTCTTC.